This T cell receptor (beta chain) was sequenced in a study of neurological immune-mediated disorders. Study-wide results and limits: Patients with HTLV-1-associated myelopathy showed the most TCR clonal expansion. Those with multiple sclerosis showed the least, falling below healthy controls.

This clonotype was seen repeatedly, ten times or more. As yet, its antigen is unknown. TCRdb recomputed calls from the 5' RACE reads with MiXCR, one row per CDR3 protein. The profile covers roughly 71,000 distinct CDR3 sequences, with almost 4% appearing a single time and 1% to 1.5% taken by the ten largest. The CDR3 is 14 residues long. V lost 6 bases to trimming and J lost 2 bases, with 14 bases between them. The source of this sequence is a man aged 30-40 years with multiple sclerosis. The chain couples TRBV12-3 or TRBV12-4 to TRBJ2-7; D gene uncertain. Sequenced: PBMCs. The CDR3 protein is CASSSSTATYEQYF. CDR3 nucleotide sequence: TGTGCCAGCAGCTCGAGTACGGCGACCTACGAGCAGTACTTC.